Each of the 10 T cell receptor beta chains below was sequenced from the same sample in a study of blood T cell repertoires in COVID-19 (dated by TCRdb to the early 2020s). Libraries were made using the immunoSEQ multiplex PCR assay. What TCRdb holds here is the immuneACCESS table cut down to in-frame rearrangements. Part of the clones is not present; checked against another copy, under half of the missing clones reflect an unresolved V gene, and the others are unexplained. The table for this sample lists a few hundred thousand clones; more than 75% of them were counted only once. Of the sample, 1.2% is held by the ten largest clones. Sequencing was done on a sample of PBMCs or T cells enriched from blood (not recorded which). These receptors all come from a woman under 30 who had recovered from COVID-19.

The rearrangement links TRBV5-8 to TRBJ1-5; D is perhaps TRBD1 (5 bases). The CDR3 length is 17 residues. V was clipped by 7 bases and J by 9 bases, with 29 bases between them. Per the germline V gene, CDR1 is SGHTS and CDR2 is YDEGEE. The CDR3 region has the DNA TGTGCCAGCCGGCGCCGGGGGGGGAAGACTTTCGCTTCGCCCCAGCATTTT. Its protein is CASRRRGGKTFASPQHF. Filled out from reference TRBV5-8 and TRBJ1-5, the complete variable domain reads EAGVTQSPTHLIKTRGQQATLRCSPISGHTSVYWYQQALGLGLQFLLWYDEGEERNRGNFPPRFSGRQFPNYSSELNVNALELEDSALYLCASRRRGGKTFASPQHFGDGTRLSIL.

The chain has TRBV9 and TRBJ1-6, with D perhaps TRBD1 (5 bases). Germline lookup yields CDR1 SGDLS and CDR2 YYNGEE. The V end lost 3 bases, the J end lost 4 bases, and 11 bases lay between the germline ends. The length of the CDR3 is 15 residues. This chain's CDR3 is CASSATTAYNSPLHF. As DNA, the CDR3 is TGTGCCAGCAGCGCGACGACAGCTTATAATTCACCCCTCCACTTT.

This clone occurred once. The genes are TRBV5-1 and TRBJ2-7; perhaps TRBD1 as D (5 bases). The CDR3 sequence is 12 residues long. Germline V gives CDR1 SGHRS, CDR2 YFSETQ. Trimming removed 2 bases from V and 5 bases from J, with 8 bases in between. This CDR3 is CASSFRVDEQYF. CDR3 DNA sequence: TGCGCCAGCAGCTTCAGGGTTGACGAGCAGTACTTC.

The J gene is TRBJ2-7, the V gene TRBV5-1; 7 bases agree with TRBD1. The CDR3 has 15 residues. V shed 7 bases and J 0 bases; nucleotides not matched to a gene: 10. Germline CDR1 and CDR2: SGHRS and YFSETQ. This CDR3 is CASGFETGSSYEQYF. The DNA for the CDR3 is TGCGCCAGCGGATTCGAGACAGGGAGCTCCTACGAGCAGTACTTC.

The chain employs TRBV4-1 and TRBJ1-2; TRBD1 matches 7 bases. The CDR3 is made up of 15 amino acids. Germline V gene sequence: CDR1 MGHRA, CDR2 YSYEKL. V lost 5 bases to trimming and J lost 2 bases; unmatched junction nucleotides: 8. This CDR3 is CASSEAGQLNYGYTF. In DNA form, the CDR3 reads TGCGCCAGCAGCGAGGCGGGACAGTTGAACTATGGCTACACCTTC.

The chain is built from TRBV10-3 and TRBJ1-1; tentative D call: TRBD1 (5 bases). Germline V gene sequence: CDR1 ENHRY, CDR2 SYGVKD. Trimming took off 6 bases at V and 1 base at J, with 9 bases between the two ends. This CDR3 contains 13 residues. CDR3 sequence: CAIRTTGNTEAFF. As DNA, the CDR3 is TGTGCCATCAGGACAACAGGGAACACTGAAGCTTTCTTT.

The CDR3 coding sequence is TGTGCCAGCAGCGCATGGGGACAGGGACGCTACGAGCAGTACTTC. Translated, it gives CASSAWGQGRYEQYF. This chain links TRBV9 with TRBJ2-7; 9 bases align to TRBD1. CDR1 SGDLS and CDR2 YYNGEE come from the germline V gene. This CDR3 spans 15 amino acids. V was pared by 3 bases and J by 3 bases, with 7 bases of the junction left unmatched.

This clone came up a few times. This sample includes further DNA sequences coding for the same CDR3. The chain uses TRBV18 and TRBJ1-3; TRBD1 agrees at 7 bases. The CDR3 has 16 residues. V lost 2 bases, J lost 0 bases, and 4 bases stayed unmatched. The germline V gene encodes CDR1 KGHSH and CDR2 LQKENI. The CDR3 here is CASSPGTAISGNTIYF. The CDR3 DNA sequence: TGTGCCAGCTCACCAGGGACAGCGATCTCTGGAAACACCATATATTTT.

The chain couples TRBV4-1 to TRBJ2-2; 7 bases are shared with TRBD1. CDR1 and CDR2 from the germline V gene are MGHRA and YSYEKL. The CDR3 consists of 15 residues. Germline trimming cut 1 base from V and 5 bases from J; bases unmatched to any gene: 4. CDR3 sequence: CASSQVQGKTGELFF. The CDR3 coding sequence is TGCGCCAGCAGCCAAGTACAGGGGAAAACCGGGGAGCTGTTTTTT.

The chain couples TRBV5-1 to TRBJ1-1, with TRBD1 as a possible D gene (6 bases). Trimming pared 5 bases from V and 7 bases from J, leaving 18 bases between. From germline, CDR1 is SGHRS and CDR2 YFSETQ. This CDR3 contains 14 residues. CDR3 sequence (DNA): TGCGCCAGCAGTTGGGGTGGGACACCGGTTGAAGCTTTCTTT. It specifies CASSWGGTPVEAFF.